The 20 T cell receptor beta chains below were found in one sample sequenced in a study of T cell repertoires in cytomegalovirus infection (dated by TCRdb to about 2019). The instrument given in TCRdb is Illumina HiSeq 1500. TCRdb reanalyzed the raw reads on its own, using fastp at Q25 for trimming and MiXCR for clone calling, and kept in-frame beta chains. Merged by CDR3 protein, the rows form single entries marked with the most common genes and DNA. The table for this sample lists about 150,000 distinct CDR3 sequences; roughly a quarter of them were counted only once. The ten largest account for about 10% of the sample. The sequenced sample consisted of PBMCs. The receptors here all came from a human donor in good health (CMV status not recorded). Some clones in this sample may be carry-over from other donors' samples.

At least ten counts were recorded for this clonotype. The rearrangement uses TRBV5-6 and TRBJ2-7, with 7 positions matching TRBD1. The CDR3 contains 13 residues. V was clipped by 5 bases and J by 2 bases; unmatched bases: 4. Germline assignment: CDR1 SGHDT and CDR2 YYEEEE. The CDR3 nucleotides are TGTGCCAGCAGGGGGACAGAGACCTACGAGCAGTACTTC. Its protein is CASRGTETYEQYF. Drawing the rest from reference TRBV5-6 and TRBJ2-7, the complete variable domain is DAGVTQSPTHLIKTRGQQVTLRCSPKSGHDTVSWYQQALGQGPQFIFQYYEEEERQRGNFPDRFSGHQFPNYSSELNVNALLLGDSALYLCASRGTETYEQYFGPGTRLTVT.

In its sample, this clonotype was seen a few times. The chain combines TRBV12-3 or TRBV12-4 with TRBJ2-7; 7 positions agree with TRBD1. The V gene end was trimmed by 3 bases and the J gene end by 3 bases; junction bases not matched to a gene: 8. The CDR3 covers 15 residues. CDR3 amino acids: CASSFRGTGDYEQYF. The CDR3 DNA reads as TGTGCCAGCAGTTTCAGGGGTACAGGGGACTACGAGCAGTACTTC.

This clonotype appeared many times. The chain is built from TRBV7-9 and TRBJ1-1; TRBD1 aligns across 7 bases. Germline lookup yields CDR1 SEHNR and CDR2 FQNEAQ (reference sequence). This CDR3 contains 15 residues. The trim removed 6 bases at V and 0 bases at J, leaving 7 bases unmatched. CDR3 sequence reads: CASRNGQAMNTEAFF. The CDR3 region has the DNA TGTGCCAGCAGAAATGGACAGGCCATGAACACTGAAGCTTTCTTT.

This clonotype has just a few counts. The chain couples TRBV20-1 to TRBJ2-2, with D possibly matching TRBD1 (6 bases). The CDR3 is made up of 15 amino acids. Trimming removed 0 bases at V and 6 bases at J, with 14 bases between. Germline lookup yields CDR1 DFQATT and CDR2 SNEGSKA (reference sequence). CDR3 DNA: TGCAGTGCTAGAGATCCGGGACATTTCTCCGGGGAGCTGTTTTTT. It yields the protein CSARDPGHFSGELFF.

V is TRBV27 and J is TRBJ2-7, with 9 bases fitting TRBD2. J lost 5 bases, V lost 2 bases, and 7 bases had no gene match. The CDR3 is 15 amino acids. Looked up from germline, CDR1 is MNHEY and CDR2 is SMNVEV (reference sequence). Here the CDR3 reads CASSLGAGGANEQYF. The CDR3 DNA reads TGTGCCAGCAGTTTAGGAGCGGGGGGCGCGAACGAGCAGTACTTC.

This clonotype appeared a few times. The chain combines TRBV2 with TRBJ1-4, with 9 nucleotides matching TRBD1. This CDR3 has 13 residues. Per germline, CDR1 SNHLY and CDR2 FYNNEI. J was trimmed by 8 bases and V by 4 bases; bases with no gene match: 2. The CDR3 DNA reads as TGTGCCAGCAGTGGGGGACAGGGCGAAAAACTGTTTTTT. As protein: CASSGGQGEKLFF.

The J gene is TRBJ2-1, the V gene TRBV7-2; 8 bases are shared with TRBD1. The germline V gene encodes CDR1 SGHTA and CDR2 FQGNSA. CDR3 length: 15 residues. V trimming: 1 base; J trimming: 4 bases; junction bases outside the gene matches: 3. In DNA, the CDR3 is TGTGCCAGCAGCTTAGAGACAGGGGCATACAATGAGCAGTTCTTC. This encodes CASSLETGAYNEQFF.

In its sample, this clonotype was seen a few times. The V gene is TRBV4-2, the J gene TRBJ2-7; perhaps TRBD1 as D (5 bases). V dropped 1 base and J dropped 2 bases, with 15 bases sitting between them. The CDR3 has 16 residues. Germline loops: CDR1 LGHNA, CDR2 YNFKEQ. CDR3 DNA: TGTGCCAGCAGCCAAGGACCCATCGACAGACCCTACGAGCAGTACTTC. It encodes CASSQGPIDRPYEQYF.

This clonotype was counted between two and nine times. The CDR3 DNA reads TGTGCCAGCAGCTTCCGGGTCCCGGGAACTGAAGCTTTCTTT. It encodes CASSFRVPGTEAFF. This chain connects TRBV6-5 to TRBJ1-1; D gene ambiguous. Deletions cut 6 bases from V and 5 bases from J, with 16 bases between. Germline V gene sequence: CDR1 MNHEY, CDR2 SVGAGI. This CDR3 spans 14 amino acids.

The table lists this clonotype with many counts. The gene calls are TRBV2 and TRBJ1-2; D gene ambiguous. The germline gives CDR1 SNHLY, CDR2 FYNNEI. Trimming removed 4 bases at V and 4 bases at J, with 10 bases between. The CDR3 covers 13 residues. CDR3 in amino acids: CASSGNVPYGYTF. The DNA of the CDR3 is TGTGCCAGCAGTGGAAACGTACCCTATGGCTACACCTTC. Together with reference TRBV2 and TRBJ1-2, the CDR3 gives the full variable domain: EPEVTQTPSHQVTQMGQEVILRCVPISNHLYFYWYRQILGQKVEFLVSFYNNEISEKSEIFDDQFSVERPDGSNFTLKIRSTKLEDSAMYFCASSGNVPYGYTFGSGTRLTVV.

This clonotype appeared a few times. The chain recombines TRBV29-1 with TRBJ2-3, with a tentative D call TRBD1 (6 bases). The CDR3 is 16 amino acids. Germline V gene sequence: CDR1 SQVTM, CDR2 ANQGSEA. Between the trimmed V and J ends, which lost 0 bases and 0 bases, there was a span of 13 bases. The CDR3 is CSVEESTGPSTDTQYF. CDR3 nucleotides: TGCAGCGTTGAAGAAAGCACAGGGCCAAGCACAGATACGCAGTATTTT.

In DNA, the CDR3 is TGTGCCAGCAGATATCATCAGACAGGGAGGCAAGAGACCCAGTACTTC. Translating it yields CASRYHQTGRQETQYF. The rearrangement joins TRBV6-5 to TRBJ2-5; tentatively, D is TRBD1 (7 bases). Germline assignment: CDR1 MNHEY and CDR2 SVGAGI. This CDR3 region has 16 residues. The germline V and J ends were trimmed by 6 bases and 2 bases, with 19 bases remaining between them.

V is TRBV6-2 or TRBV6-3 and J is TRBJ2-1, with D maybe TRBD2 (6 bases). The CDR3 is 15 amino acids. Germline V lookup: CDR1 MNHEY, CDR2 SVGEGT. Trimming removed 7 bases from V and 0 bases from J, with 13 bases in between. The CDR3 DNA sequence: TGTGCCAGCACCCCCGGGACTGGCTCCTACAATGAGCAGTTCTTC. Translated, it gives CASTPGTGSYNEQFF.

V and J are TRBV20-1 and TRBJ2-7; D is unclear. Looked up from germline, CDR1 is DFQATT and CDR2 is SNEGSKA (reference sequence). The CDR3 covers 13 residues. Trimming shortened V by 2 bases and J by 3 bases, and 11 bases separated the two germline ends. This chain's CDR3 is CSARPQPGYEQYF. The CDR3 region has the DNA TGCAGTGCTAGACCCCAGCCGGGCTACGAGCAGTACTTC.

This clonotype was seen only a few times. The chain has TRBV12-3 or TRBV12-4 and TRBJ2-5, with 15 bases that match TRBD2. The CDR3 runs 15 residues. Unmatched junction bases numbered 1, after V lost 3 bases and J lost 5 bases. CDR3 in DNA: TGTGCCAGCAGTTTCGGGACTAGCGGGGGGGAGACCCAGTACTTC. It is translated as CASSFGTSGGETQYF.

This chain links TRBV28 with TRBJ2-1; D ambiguous. V was pared by 4 bases and J by 3 bases, with 13 bases between. The length of the CDR3 is 15 residues. Germline lookup yields CDR1 MDHEN and CDR2 SYDVKM. For the CDR3, the DNA is TGTGCCAGCAGTTCACCCCGACCATACTACAATGAGCAGTTCTTC. Protein product: CASSSPRPYYNEQFF.

This clonotype appeared many times. The DNA of the CDR3 is TGTGCCAGCAGCTTAGTTGGTCAGACCCAGTACTTC. Protein sequence: CASSLVGQTQYF. The chain carries TRBV7-8 and TRBJ2-5; D call uncertain. From germline, CDR1 is SGHVS and CDR2 FQNEAQ. V was cut by 1 base and J by 6 bases, with 6 bases left in between. The CDR3 sequence is 12 residues long.

The chain has TRBV7-2 and TRBJ2-5; 9 bases fit TRBD1. This CDR3 spans 15 amino acids. Looked up from germline, CDR1 is SGHTA and CDR2 is FQGNSA. V lost 8 bases to trimming and J lost 2 bases; unmatched junction nucleotides: 9. The CDR3 is CASGRTGAFQETQYF. The CDR3 DNA reads as TGTGCCAGCGGGAGGACAGGGGCCTTTCAAGAGACCCAGTACTTC. Looking up the rest from reference TRBV7-2 and TRBJ2-5 gives the full variable domain: GAGVSQSPSNKVTEKGKDVELRCDPISGHTALYWYRQSLGQGLEFLIYFQGNSAPDKSGLPSDRFSAERTGGSVSTLTIQRTQQEDSAVYLCASGRTGAFQETQYFGPGTRLLVL.

The V call is TRBV20-1, the J call TRBJ2-3; 9 bases match TRBD1. With V trimmed by 3 bases and J by 0 bases, 7 bases remained unmatched. Per germline, CDR1 DFQATT and CDR2 SNEGSKA (reference sequence). There are 16 residues in the CDR3. The CDR3 region is CSASPLDRGSTDTQYF. The CDR3 DNA is TGCAGTGCTAGCCCCTTGGACAGGGGTAGCACAGATACGCAGTATTTT.

A word on this clonotype: This may be a read error, as it is one base from a much larger clone. The chain joins TRBV7-2 to TRBJ2-7; D may be TRBD1 (6 bases). Germline CDR1 reads SGHTA; CDR2 reads FQGNSA. This CDR3 is 14 amino acids long. The CDR3 region is CASSHEGVPYELYF. CDR3 DNA: TGTGCCAGCAGCCACGAGGGGGTTCCCTACGAGCTGTACTTC.